Listed here are 7 T cell receptor beta chains from one sample, sequenced in a study of T cells after posttransplantation cyclophosphamide (dated by TCRdb to the mid-2010s). Libraries were built with the immunoSEQ multiplex PCR assay. Imported from immuneACCESS, the table was reduced by TCRdb to in-frame sequences with V and J called. These copies leave out some clones; in studies compared against another copy, an unresolved V gene accounts for under half, and the cause of the remainder is not known. The sample table records 9,800 or so clones; roughly 90% of these occur just once. Together, the top ten hold 4% to 4.5% of the sample. The control cohort was some 10 patients given myeloablative marrow transplants with methotrexate plus a calcineurin inhibitor, sampled 1 year after transplant. Sequences were derived from PBMCs, sampled roughly 67 weeks after allogeneic stem cell transplant with calcineurin inhibitor and methotrexate. These receptors all come from a male patient aged 45 to 59 who received an allogeneic stem cell transplant from an unrelated donor, was CMV-positive, and had chronic GVHD only. After a transplant, certain T cells may trace back to the graft donor.

This clone was observed a handful of times. The rearrangement links TRBV28 to TRBJ1-3, with no clear D. In germline, CDR1 is MDHEN, CDR2 SYDVKM. The CDR3 spans 15 residues. Trimming removed 6 bases at V and 4 bases at J, with 16 bases between. The CDR3 reads CASSGEELGGNTIYF. The CDR3 region has the DNA TGTGCCAGCAGCGGGGAGGAGCTAGGCGGAAACACCATATATTTT.

The V gene is TRBV12-5, the J gene TRBJ1-3; TRBD1 is a possible D gene (5 bases). Trimming took off 0 bases at V and 0 bases at J, with 18 bases between the two ends. Germline CDR1 is LGHNT and CDR2 is FRNRAP. This CDR3 region has 19 residues. CDR3 protein: CASGLVAGSGLSSGNTIYF. For the CDR3, the DNA is TGTGCTAGTGGTTTGGTCGCAGGGTCCGGGTTGAGCTCTGGAAACACCATATATTTT.

The chain uses TRBV11-2 and TRBJ2-2; D is uncertain. Trimming left V 5 bases short and J 4 bases short, with 14 bases between. Looked up from germline, CDR1 is SGHAT and CDR2 is FQNNGV. This CDR3 contains 15 residues. The CDR3 region has the DNA TGTGCCAGCAGCACCACCCCGGGTAGCACCGGGGAGCTGTTTTTT. Protein product: CASSTTPGSTGELFF.

This chain links TRBV28 with TRBJ1-2, with 7 positions matching TRBD1. The V gene end was trimmed by 3 bases and the J gene end by 8 bases; junction bases not matched to a gene: 3. Per the germline V gene, CDR1 is MDHEN and CDR2 is SYDVKM. This CDR3 spans 12 amino acids. CDR3 DNA: TGTGCCAGCAGTTTGGGACAGCGGGGCTACACCTTC. Protein sequence: CASSLGQRGYTF.

The CDR3 reads CASSLSTGAPGYTF. Written as DNA, the CDR3 is TGTGCCAGCAGTTTATCAACTGGGGCGCCGGGCTACACCTTC. The chain has TRBV27 and TRBJ1-2; D may be TRBD1 (5 bases). The germline V gene has CDR1 MNHEY and CDR2 SMNVEV (reference sequence). V shed 0 bases and J shed 8 bases, with 13 bases lying between them. CDR3 length equals 14 residues.

The gene calls are TRBV7-9 and TRBJ2-1; 12 bases line up with TRBD2. V dropped 4 bases and J dropped 8; count of bases not matched to a gene: 3. CDR3 length: 14 amino acids. Germline CDR1 is SEHNR and CDR2 is FQNEAQ (reference sequence). CDR3 nucleotide sequence: TGTGCCAGCAGCTGGACTAGCGGGGTAGATGAGCAGTTCTTC. Protein sequence: CASSWTSGVDEQFF. The variable domain in full, with the rest retrieved from reference TRBV7-9 and TRBJ2-1, is DTGVSQNPRHKITKRGQNVTFRCDPISEHNRLYWYRQTLGQGPEFLTYFQNEAQLEKSRLLSDRFSAERPKGSFSTLEIQRTEQGDSAMYLCASSWTSGVDEQFFGPGTRLTVL.

The genes are TRBV27 and TRBJ1-2; 11 bases map to TRBD1. Germline V gene sequence: CDR1 MNHEY, CDR2 SMNVEV (reference sequence). This CDR3 comprises 16 residues. The junction had 6 bases not matched to a gene; V was cut back by 3 bases and J by 3 bases. The CDR3 loop is CASSFLGQGDYYGYTF. CDR3 nucleotide sequence: TGTGCCAGCAGTTTTCTGGGACAGGGGGACTACTATGGCTACACCTTC.